This T cell receptor beta chain comes out of a study of somatic mutations in cytotoxic T cells in rheumatoid arthritis (dated by TCRdb to about 2017). Regarding the study in general: Peripheral blood (approximately 32 ml EDTA) was collected from patients immediately after diagnosis and before any treatment began. A FACSAria II or Sony SH800 was used to flow-sort some V beta antibody-stained T-cell populations at nearly 100% purity, and TCRB sequencing was also done on sorted V beta1+ cells. The study asked whether expanded CD8+ T-cell clones in newly diagnosed, untreated rheumatoid arthritis carry somatic mutations, and used TCRB deep sequencing to characterize clonality. For 55 to 70 rheumatoid arthritis patients and approximately 20 healthy controls, TCRB deep sequencing was carried out. The median ages of the patient and control groups were essentially identical. What the work shows at the level of the full study, not this receptor alone: The largest CD8+ clone made up more than 20% of CD8+ cells in about an eighth of the 65 patients, and blood and synovial fluid shared several identical CD8+ TCRB sequences. It was unknown which antigens the expanded CD8+ clones targeted, and their absence from virus-specific databases did not exclude viral specificity. CD8+ clonality increased with age in patients (Spearman r ≈ 0.5) but not in healthy controls. CD8+ T-cell clonality did not differ significantly between rheumatoid arthritis patients and age-matched healthy controls. The slight underrepresentation of TRBV07 in patients was not corrected for multiple comparisons.

Genomic DNA underwent TCRB CDR3 sequencing using the immunoSEQ assay. Concerning the study's data processing: Patient CD8+ clones larger than 1% were compared against published virus-specific TCRB sequences, and only a few matched. Nothing other than productive TCRB rearrangements was included in the analyses. Clonality was expressed as a Shannon entropy-based productive clonality index, with each clone defined by a unique TCRB CDR3 sequence. The template counts of each clone relative to the total templates per sample were used to calculate repertoire overlap between two samples. Flow cytometry-measured V-gene usage correlated with V-gene usage from TCRB sequencing, with a Spearman r of 0.61. TCRdb re-hosts the immuneACCESS table, in-frame sequences only. Its copies lack some clones; in the studies checked, an unresolved V gene accounts for under half of them, and the cause for the rest is not known. D and trimming were read from the DNA, whereas the V and J calls and clone size are those reported in that table. Across this sample there are some 18,000 clones, with about 81% seen only once. The top ten clones comprise over 12% of the sample.

With regard to this clone: Its antigen remains unidentified. No quality values exist for individual bases; no much larger clone is one base distant.

Positive magnetic bead selection on an AutoMACS was used to isolate CD4+ and CD8+ cells, with flow cytometry used to check purity. A TCR V beta antibody panel was used in flow cytometry to screen first for clonal expansions, which were then characterized by TCRB deep sequencing of sorted CD8+ fractions. Peripheral blood mononuclear cells were obtained using density gradient separation with Ficoll-Paque PLUS. Nucleospin Tissue or Tissue XS kits were used to extract DNA from CD4-enriched, CD8-enriched or PBMC samples, and a Qubit 2.0 fluorometer was used for quantification. Cut back by 0 bases and 17 bases, the V and J ends lie 17 bases apart. The CDR3 runs 14 amino acids, cysteine and phenylalanine included. Only the CDR3 region is kept as DNA, spanning 42 bases read in frame from base 1. The germline V gene sets CDR1 to MGHRA and CDR2 to YSYEKL.

Recombination linked TRBV4-1 to TRBJ1-6; no D gene is confidently identified. The sequence came from an adult with rheumatoid arthritis. Sequenced material: CD8+ T cells sorted from blood. The CDR3 reads as follows: CASSQESTGKPIHF. The DNA reads as follows: TGCGCCAGCAGCCAAGAATCAACGGGAAAGCCTATCCACTTT.